Here is one T cell receptor (beta chain) with its context. Its target is not known. These data are taken from a study of T cell responses to AZD1222 COVID-19 vaccine. Clones were read by immunoSEQ multiplex PCR, and TCRdb kept only the in-frame ones, dropping some. The profile shows over 150,000 clones, about 92% of them singletons. Germline V gene lookup returns CDR1 SGDLS and CDR2 YYNGEE. The V end was cut by 1 base, the J end by 3 bases, with 14 bases between. This CDR3 has 16 amino acids. Study conclusions and caveats: Clonal diversity may have been underestimated in mostly white British donors. Repertoires were obtained only post-peak T cell response.

The TCR was taken from an adult in good health. The starting material was peripheral blood, obtained on day 0 of MenACWY control vaccination. The rearrangement uses TRBV9 and TRBJ2-1, with D perhaps TRBD2 (6 bases). Written as DNA, the CDR3 is TGTGCCAGCAGCGTAAGGTTGACTAGATACTACAATGAGCAGTTCTTC. As protein: CASSVRLTRYYNEQFF.